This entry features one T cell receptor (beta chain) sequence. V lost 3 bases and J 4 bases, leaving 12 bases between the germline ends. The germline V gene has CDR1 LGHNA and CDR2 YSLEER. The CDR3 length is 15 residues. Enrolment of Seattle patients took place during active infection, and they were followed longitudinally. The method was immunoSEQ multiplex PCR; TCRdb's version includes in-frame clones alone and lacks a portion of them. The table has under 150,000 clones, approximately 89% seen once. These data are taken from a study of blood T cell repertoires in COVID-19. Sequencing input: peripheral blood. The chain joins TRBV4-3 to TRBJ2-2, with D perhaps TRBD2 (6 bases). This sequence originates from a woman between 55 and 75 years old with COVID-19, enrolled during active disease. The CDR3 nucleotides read TGCGCCAGCAGCCACGTAAGGGGAGGCACCGGGGAGCTGTTTTTT. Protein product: CASSHVRGGTGELFF.